These 9 T cell receptor beta chains originate from one sample sequenced in a study of blood T cell repertoires in COVID-19. Some clones are missing from TCRdb's copy, which holds only in-frame ones; the method was immunoSEQ multiplex PCR. This table holds about 33,000 clones, 78% found once. The material sequenced was peripheral blood. The receptors originated from a man older than 75 with acute or convalescent COVID-19.

This clone was recorded once. Germline is not matched at one junction end, which may reflect a read error. V usage is TRBV6-5 and J usage is TRBJ1-3; D unresolved. Germline CDR1 MNHEY, CDR2 SVGAGI. The CDR3 has 15 residues. The CDR3 protein is CFSQITNYPRNTIYF. The CDR3 nucleotides read TGCTTCTCCCAAATTACTAATTACCCTAGAAACACCATATATTTT.

The genes are TRBV7-9 and TRBJ1-3; TRBD1 matches 11 bases. V trimming: 5 bases; J trimming: 4 bases; junction bases outside the gene matches: 4. Looked up from germline, CDR1 is SEHNR and CDR2 is FQNEAQ (reference sequence). There are 15 residues in the CDR3. The CDR3 protein is CASSVDRGPGNTIYF. The CDR3 DNA reads TGTGCCAGCAGCGTGGACAGGGGGCCAGGAAACACCATATATTTT.

The gene calls are TRBV19 and TRBJ1-4; D gene uncertain. V was clipped by 5 bases and J by 7 bases, with 17 bases between them. The germline V gene encodes CDR1 LNHDA and CDR2 SQIVND (reference sequence). This CDR3 comprises 15 residues. CDR3 in DNA: TGTGCCAGTAGTCCATCGACTATTAGGAGTGAAAAACTGTTTTTT. Its protein is CASSPSTIRSEKLFF.

The sample holds a few counts of this clone. V is TRBV2 and J is TRBJ1-5, with TRBD1 matching 9 bases. V trimming: 8 bases; J trimming: 2 bases; junction bases outside the gene matches: 1. This CDR3 comprises 13 residues. Germline V lookup: CDR1 SNHLY, CDR2 FYNNEI. CDR3 nucleotide sequence: TGTGCCAGCGGACAGGGGCGCAATCAGCCCCAGCATTTT. Translation gives CASGQGRNQPQHF.

The J gene is TRBJ1-5, the V gene TRBV19, with 12 bases aligning to TRBD1. In germline, CDR1 is LNHDA, CDR2 SQIVND (reference sequence). There are 17 residues in the CDR3. This CDR3 is CATRGGQGAKGNQPQHF. In DNA form, the CDR3 reads TGTGCGACTCGAGGGGGACAGGGGGCCAAGGGCAATCAGCCCCAGCATTTT.

The chain employs TRBV10-3 and TRBJ1-1; TRBD1 matches 8 bases. V gave up 10 bases and J gave up 1 base; unmatched junction bases: 5. Germline lookup yields CDR1 ENHRY and CDR2 SYGVKD. This CDR3 has 13 residues. The CDR3 sequence is CATGQGTNTEAFF. Here the CDR3 DNA reads TGTGCCACTGGACAGGGTACGAACACTGAAGCTTTCTTT.

CDR3 protein: CASSLGPGMGTDTQYF. The CDR3, as DNA: TGTGCCAGCAGCTTGGGTCCGGGGATGGGAACAGATACGCAGTATTTT. The chain couples TRBV5-4 to TRBJ2-3, with a possible D match to TRBD2 (5 bases). Trimming stripped 0 bases from V and 3 bases from J, with 14 bases between. Germline CDR1 SGHNT, CDR2 YYREEE (reference sequence). CDR3 length equals 16 residues.

V gene TRBV2 combines with J gene TRBJ2-7, with TRBD1 matching 9 bases. Germline CDR1 reads SNHLY; CDR2 reads FYNNEI. V lost 3 bases, J lost 2 bases, and 5 bases stayed unmatched. This CDR3 comprises 15 residues. The CDR3 is CASSEGTGPAYEQYF. As DNA, the CDR3 is TGTGCCAGCAGTGAGGGGACAGGGCCAGCCTACGAGCAGTACTTC.

The J gene is TRBJ2-5, the V gene TRBV9; TRBD2 aligns across 12 bases. This CDR3 region has 16 residues. Trimming cost V 3 bases and J 1 base; bases outside gene matches: 4. CDR1 and CDR2 (germline): SGDLS, YYNGEE. CDR3 protein: CASSASSGGAQETQYF. The CDR3 DNA follows: TGTGCCAGCAGCGCATCTAGCGGGGGGGCCCAAGAGACCCAGTACTTC.